The sequence of this T cell receptor beta chain was determined in a study of blood T cell repertoires in COVID-19. Study information: T cells, B-cell-depleted T cells, or PBMCs supplied cDNA or gDNA.

Clones were sequenced by immunoSEQ multiplex PCR, and TCRdb holds only the in-frame ones, with some missing. The sample has about 200,000 clones, about 81% seen once. Germline values: CDR1 SEHNR, CDR2 FQNEAQ (reference sequence). This CDR3 contains 13 residues. After removal of 5 bases from V and 2 bases from J, the junction contained 3 bases not matched to a gene. Seattle patient enrollment occurred during active infection, with longitudinal follow-up thereafter. This clonotype was obtained from a woman in her sixties or seventies with COVID-19, enrolled during active disease. The sample was peripheral blood. The chain has TRBV7-9 and TRBJ2-7; TRBD1 matches 7 bases. The CDR3 sequence: CASSQGTAYEQYF. The CDR3 DNA is TGTGCCAGCAGCCAAGGGACAGCCTACGAGCAGTACTTC.